What follows are 26 T cell receptor beta chains derived from one specimen sequenced in a study of blood T cells in healthy people across ages (dated by TCRdb to between 2015 and 2016). Receptor libraries were prepared by 5' RACE. This sample was sequenced with an Illumina HiSeq 2500. A second PCR of about 7 to 12 cycles was run with a J-beta primer mix and a sample-barcoded 5' primer. TCRdb's own reprocessing of the public reads used fastp at Q25 and MiXCR and kept productive beta chains. Each entry merges the rows of one CDR3 protein and shows their most common DNA and genes. The sample contains 1.5 million to 2 million distinct CDR3 sequences, 28% of them found a single time. 7.7% of the sample goes to the ten largest clones. Sequencing input: blood. Receptors were obtained from a woman under 40 in good health.

This clonotype was detected only a few times. The chain uses TRBV20-1 and TRBJ2-3; 13 bases line up with TRBD2. The CDR3 loop spans 15 amino acids. Germline CDR1 and CDR2: DFQATT and SNEGSKA (reference sequence). The V gene end was trimmed by 5 bases and the J gene end by 2 bases; junction bases not matched to a gene: 4. The CDR3 bases are TGCAGTGCTGGGACTAGCGGGATATTCACAGATACGCAGTATTTT. The encoded protein is CSAGTSGIFTDTQYF.

V usage is TRBV28 and J usage is TRBJ1-5; D unclear. This CDR3 region has 13 residues. V was cut by 7 bases and J by 2 bases, with 9 bases left in between. CDR1 is MDHEN, CDR2 SYDVKM, per germline. Here the CDR3 reads CASTDFGNQPQHF. CDR3 DNA sequence: TGTGCCAGCACGGACTTTGGCAATCAGCCCCAGCATTTT.

This clonotype was detected only a few times. In DNA form, the CDR3 reads TGTGCCAGCAGCTTAGAGTATCCAGACGACTATGGCTACACCTTC. It translates to CASSLEYPDDYGYTF. This sequence joins TRBV7-2 and TRBJ1-2; D unresolved. Germline V CDR1 and CDR2: SGHTA, FQGNSA. V was trimmed by 1 base and J by 3 bases, leaving 12 bases between them. This CDR3 has 15 residues.

In this sample, this clonotype turned up a few times. As DNA, the CDR3 is TGCAGTGCTAGTAACCGGGACAAGGGGACCTACGAGCAGTACTTC. Protein product: CSASNRDKGTYEQYF. The V and J genes are TRBV20-1 and TRBJ2-7; the D gene is possibly TRBD1 (6 bases). The germline gives CDR1 DFQATT, CDR2 SNEGSKA (reference sequence). V was clipped by 3 bases and J by 2 bases, with 17 bases between them. This CDR3 comprises 15 residues.

This rearrangement joins TRBV20-1 to TRBJ1-3, with 9 bases matching TRBD1. Losses at the gene ends were 6 bases for V and 8 bases for J; bases not matched to a gene: 8. Looked up from germline, CDR1 is DFQATT and CDR2 is SNEGSKA (reference sequence). The CDR3 has 13 amino acids. The CDR3 reads CSAQQGARHTIYF. CDR3 sequence (DNA): TGCAGTGCCCAACAGGGGGCCCGGCACACCATATATTTT.

This clonotype was counted between two and nine times. The chain has TRBV12-3 or TRBV12-4 and TRBJ2-5; 8 bases line up with TRBD1. The CDR3 is made up of 15 amino acids. After removal of 4 bases from V and 7 bases from J, the junction contained 11 bases not matched to a gene. The CDR3 protein is CASSSLGTGLGTQYF. CDR3 coding DNA: TGTGCCAGCAGTTCCCTTGGGACAGGCCTAGGGACCCAGTACTTC.

The gene calls are TRBV7-9 and TRBJ1-1; D gene uncertain. The germline gives CDR1 SEHNR, CDR2 FQNEAQ (reference sequence). This CDR3 has 13 residues. V gave up 3 bases and J gave up 7 bases, with 12 bases separating them. In DNA, the CDR3 is TGTGCCAGCAGCTTCTACGACGGGGATGAAGCTTTCTTT. Residues: CASSFYDGDEAFF.

This clonotype was counted between two and nine times. The V gene is TRBV3-1, the J gene TRBJ2-7; TRBD1 agrees at 7 bases. This CDR3 comprises 15 residues. V was clipped by 7 bases and J by 2 bases; unmatched bases: 11. Per the germline V gene, CDR1 is LGHDT and CDR2 is YNNKEL (reference sequence). The CDR3 here is CASIQPSGGAYEQYF. For the CDR3, the DNA is TGTGCCAGCATCCAGCCGTCAGGGGGAGCCTACGAGCAGTACTTC.

Regarding this clonotype: The CDR3 end shows no conserved phenylalanine or tryptophan, and so a read error is likely. No DNA is shown, since the ends of the CDR3 on it are uncertain; the CDR3 is the one TCRdb lists. J is TRBJ2-5 and V is TRBV7-9; TRBD1 was called by the table and not checked on the DNA. Germline values: CDR1 SEHNR, CDR2 FQNEAQ (reference sequence). The CDR3 region is 16 residues in length, termini included. The CDR3 protein is CASSLAGSERGYTFGS.

The CDR3 reads CAIGGDWYEQYF. The CDR3 nucleotides read TGTGCCATCGGGGGTGACTGGTACGAGCAGTACTTC. This chain connects TRBV10-3 to TRBJ2-7; D may correspond to TRBD1 or TRBD2 (5 bases each). CDR3 length: 12 residues. Germline V gene sequence: CDR1 ENHRY, CDR2 SYGVKD. Trimming cost V 8 bases and J 4 bases, with 12 bases left between them.

This chain connects TRBV6-4 to TRBJ2-2; tentatively, D is TRBD1 (6 bases). Germline V gene sequence: CDR1 MRHNA, CDR2 SNTAGT. The CDR3 spans 15 residues. V shed 6 bases and J shed 5 bases, with 16 bases lying between them. The CDR3 spells CASSLTGRETGELFF. The CDR3 DNA reads as TGTGCCAGCAGCTTAACAGGGAGAGAGACCGGGGAGCTGTTTTTT.

In regard to this clonotype: Given a much more abundant clone one base away, this may be a read error. This chain connects TRBV7-2 to TRBJ2-7, with 7 bases aligning to TRBD2. CDR1 and CDR2 from the germline V gene are SGHTA and FQGNSA. V was pared by 1 base and J by 5 bases, with 8 bases of the junction left unmatched. The CDR3 is 15 residues long. In DNA, the CDR3 is TGTGCCAGCAGCTTAGTCGAGGGAGGGCAGAACGAGCAGTACTTC. This codes for CASSLVEGGQNEQYF.

J is TRBJ2-4 and V is TRBV9; D may be TRBD2 (6 bases). With 0 bases removed from V and 13 bases from J, the gap between germline ends came to 17 bases. Germline V gene lookup returns CDR1 SGDLS and CDR2 YYNGEE. The CDR3 totals 14 residues. The CDR3 sequence: CASSVGLANNEQYF. CDR3 DNA sequence: TGTGCCAGCAGCGTAGGTCTAGCGAACAATGAGCAGTACTTC.

The CDR3 DNA reads TGTGCCAGCAGCTTAGGTGGACAGACCGCCGGCGAGCAGTACTTC. This gives the protein CASSLGGQTAGEQYF. The genes are TRBV7-2 and TRBJ2-7; D is perhaps TRBD1 (6 bases). The V end lost 1 base, the J end lost 6 bases, and 16 bases lay between the germline ends. The CDR3 totals 15 residues. Germline lookup yields CDR1 SGHTA and CDR2 FQGNSA.

This clonotype was seen a few times. Germline is not matched at one junction end, which may reflect a read error. The V call is TRBV9, the J call TRBJ2-4; D gene unclear. Germline V CDR1 and CDR2: SGDLS, YYNGEE. This CDR3 comprises 15 residues. The CDR3 DNA reads TGTGCCGGCAGCCCCACGGCTAGTATAAAGGTTGAGCAGTACTTC. Residues: CAGSPTASIKVEQYF. Full variable domain (rest looked up from reference TRBV9 and TRBJ2-4): DSGVTQTPKHLITATGQRVTLRCSPRSGDLSVYWYQQSLDQGLQFLIQYYNGEERAKGNILERFSAQQFPDLHSELNLSSLELGDSALYFCAGSPTASIKVEQYFGAGTRLSVL.

The sample holds a few counts of this clonotype. The chain uses TRBV5-1 and TRBJ1-3; D is unclear. Germline V lookup: CDR1 SGHRS, CDR2 YFSETQ. There are 15 residues in the CDR3. V was shortened by 1 base and J by 0 bases, with 8 bases between the two germline ends. As DNA, the CDR3 is TGCGCCAGCAGCTTGTCAGTTTCCTCTGGAAACACCATATATTTT. Its protein product is CASSLSVSSGNTIYF.

The chain couples TRBV24-1 to TRBJ1-5; D unclear. Looked up from germline, CDR1 is KGHDR and CDR2 is SFDVKD. CDR3 length: 14 amino acids. V was cut by 0 bases and J by 0 bases, with 2 bases left in between. The CDR3 nucleotides read TGTGCCACCAGTGATTTGAGTAGCAATCAGCCCCAGCATTTT. It yields the protein CATSDLSSNQPQHF.

This clonotype was seen only once. J is TRBJ2-2 and V is TRBV20-1; D is uncertain. The ends were cut back, 1 base at V and 0 bases at J, with 9 bases in the middle. This CDR3 is built from 15 residues. Germline V lookup: CDR1 DFQATT, CDR2 SNEGSKA (reference sequence). CDR3 amino acids: CSARVGQPNTGELFF. In DNA, the CDR3 is TGCAGTGCTAGAGTAGGCCAGCCGAACACCGGGGAGCTGTTTTTT.

This clonotype was detected only a few times. The chain links TRBV7-2 to TRBJ1-4; no definite D call. V was clipped by 2 bases and J by 0 bases, with 10 bases between them. CDR3 length: 16 residues. Per the germline V gene, CDR1 is SGHTA and CDR2 is FQGNSA. CDR3 in amino acids: CASSLKGFATNEKLFF. The CDR3 DNA is TGTGCCAGCAGCTTAAAAGGTTTCGCAACTAATGAAAAACTGTTTTTT.

The chain couples TRBV4-2 to TRBJ2-3, with 10 bases that match TRBD2. V lost 0 bases to trimming and J lost 2 bases; unmatched junction nucleotides: 8. The CDR3 sequence is 18 residues long. Germline lookup yields CDR1 LGHNA and CDR2 YNFKEQ. The CDR3 nucleotides read TGTGCCAGCAGCCAAGATAAGGGTAGCGGGGGGTTCACAGATACGCAGTATTTT. This gives the protein CASSQDKGSGGFTDTQYF.

This chain uses TRBV18 with TRBJ2-3, with D possibly TRBD1 on 6 matching bases. In germline, CDR1 is KGHSH, CDR2 LQKENI. CDR3 length: 16 residues. Trimming shortened V by 6 bases and J by 4 bases, and 20 bases separated the two germline ends. CDR3 amino acids: CASSPNADSFPDTQYF. In DNA, the CDR3 is TGTGCCAGCTCCCCAAACGCGGACAGCTTTCCAGATACGCAGTATTTT.

The chain carries TRBV6-5 and TRBJ2-3; D not certain. CDR3 length equals 16 residues. Germline values: CDR1 MNHEY, CDR2 SVGAGI. V was clipped by 6 bases and J by 1 base, with 17 bases between them. The CDR3 region is CASRPVAALRTDTQYF. The CDR3 nucleotides read TGTGCCAGCAGGCCCGTGGCAGCTCTTCGCACAGATACGCAGTATTTT.

The chain couples TRBV7-9 to TRBJ2-1, with 10 nucleotides matching TRBD1. This CDR3 spans 15 amino acids. CDR1 is SEHNR and CDR2 is FQNEAQ in the germline V gene (reference sequence). The trim removed 5 bases at V and 6 bases at J, leaving 7 bases unmatched. In nucleotides, the CDR3 is TGTGCCAGCAGCCAGGACAGGGGGGACTCCAATGAGCAGTTCTTC. As protein: CASSQDRGDSNEQFF.

This clonotype was detected a few times. This chain connects TRBV15 to TRBJ1-2; a possible D gene is TRBD1 (5 bases). Germline V gives CDR1 LNHNV, CDR2 YYDKDF (reference sequence). V was pared by 3 bases and J by 4 bases, with 15 bases between. This CDR3 has 15 residues. The CDR3 nucleotides are TGTGCCACCAGCAGCATAACGGGACGTGGCTATGGCTACACCTTC. This sequence encodes CATSSITGRGYGYTF.

This clonotype was picked up a small number of times. The V call is TRBV27, the J call TRBJ2-1; D possibly corresponds to TRBD2 (5 bases). Germline values: CDR1 MNHEY, CDR2 SMNVEV (reference sequence). CDR3 length: 13 residues. V lost 6 bases, J lost 3 bases, and 9 bases lay in between. The CDR3 DNA sequence: TGTGCCAGCAGGGTGCGGGTCTACAATGAGCAGTTCTTC. This translates into CASRVRVYNEQFF.

This chain uses TRBV25-1 with TRBJ1-1; D gene uncertain. Trimming stripped 2 bases from V and 1 base from J, with 11 bases between. The germline gives CDR1 MGHDK, CDR2 SYGVNS. The CDR3 contains 15 residues. CDR3 sequence reads: CASSEQGEGNTEAFF. The CDR3 DNA reads as TGTGCCAGCAGTGAACAAGGTGAGGGGAACACTGAAGCTTTCTTT.